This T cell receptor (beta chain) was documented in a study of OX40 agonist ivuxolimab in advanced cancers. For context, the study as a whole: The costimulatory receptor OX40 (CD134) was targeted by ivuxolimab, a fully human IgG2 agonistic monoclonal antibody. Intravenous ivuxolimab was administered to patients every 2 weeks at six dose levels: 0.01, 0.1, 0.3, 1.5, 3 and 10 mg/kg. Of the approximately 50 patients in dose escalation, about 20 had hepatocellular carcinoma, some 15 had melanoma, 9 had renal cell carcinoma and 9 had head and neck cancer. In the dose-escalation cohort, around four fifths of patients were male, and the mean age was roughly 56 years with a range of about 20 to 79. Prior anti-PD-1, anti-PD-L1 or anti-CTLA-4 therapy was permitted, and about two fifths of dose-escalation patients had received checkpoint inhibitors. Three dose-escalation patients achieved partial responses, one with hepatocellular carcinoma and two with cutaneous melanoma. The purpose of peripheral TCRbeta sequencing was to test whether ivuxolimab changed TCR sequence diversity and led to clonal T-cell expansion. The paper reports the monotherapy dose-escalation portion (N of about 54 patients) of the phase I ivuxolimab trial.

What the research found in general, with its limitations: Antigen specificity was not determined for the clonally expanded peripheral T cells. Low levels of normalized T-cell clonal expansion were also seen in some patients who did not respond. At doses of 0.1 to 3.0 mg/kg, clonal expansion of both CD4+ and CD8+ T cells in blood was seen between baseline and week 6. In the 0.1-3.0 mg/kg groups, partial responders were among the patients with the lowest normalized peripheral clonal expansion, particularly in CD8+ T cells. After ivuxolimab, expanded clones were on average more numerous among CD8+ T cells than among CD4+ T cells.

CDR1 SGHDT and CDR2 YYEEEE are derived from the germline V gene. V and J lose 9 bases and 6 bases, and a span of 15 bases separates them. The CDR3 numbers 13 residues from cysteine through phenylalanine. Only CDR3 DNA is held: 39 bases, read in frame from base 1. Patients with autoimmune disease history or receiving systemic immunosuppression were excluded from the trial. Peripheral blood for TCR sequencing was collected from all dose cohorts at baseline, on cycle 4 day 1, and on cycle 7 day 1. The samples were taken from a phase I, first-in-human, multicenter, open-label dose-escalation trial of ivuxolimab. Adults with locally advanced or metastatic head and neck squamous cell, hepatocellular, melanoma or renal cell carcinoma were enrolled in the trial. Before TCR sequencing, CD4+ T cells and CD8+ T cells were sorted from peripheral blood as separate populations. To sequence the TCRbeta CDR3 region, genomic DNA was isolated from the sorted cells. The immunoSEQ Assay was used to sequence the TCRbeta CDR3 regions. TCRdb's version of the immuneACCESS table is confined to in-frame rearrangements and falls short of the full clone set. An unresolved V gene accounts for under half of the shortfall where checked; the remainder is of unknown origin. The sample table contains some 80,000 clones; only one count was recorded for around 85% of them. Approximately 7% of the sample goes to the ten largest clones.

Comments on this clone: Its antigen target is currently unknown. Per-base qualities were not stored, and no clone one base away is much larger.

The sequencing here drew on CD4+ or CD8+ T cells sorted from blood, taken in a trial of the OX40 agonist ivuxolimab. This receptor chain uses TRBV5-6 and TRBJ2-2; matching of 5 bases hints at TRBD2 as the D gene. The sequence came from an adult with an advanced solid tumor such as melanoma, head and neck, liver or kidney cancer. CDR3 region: CATRRFPSGELFF. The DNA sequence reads TGTGCCACCAGGAGGTTTCCATCCGGGGAGCTGTTTTTT. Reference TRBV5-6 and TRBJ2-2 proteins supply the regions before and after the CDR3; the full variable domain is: DAGVTQSPTHLIKTRGQQVTLRCSPKSGHDTVSWYQQALGQGPQFIFQYYEEEERQRGNFPDRFSGHQFPNYSSELNVNALLLGDSALYLCATRRFPSGELFFGEGSRLTVL.